A single sample gave rise to the 4 T cell receptor beta chains below, sequenced in a study of T cells expressing NK-cell markers. TCRdb reprocessed the 5' RACE reads, with one entry per CDR3 protein and no DNA. Its listing shows some 500,000 distinct CDR3 sequences. The sequenced sample consisted of blood T cells: a sorted CD56 or NKG2C T cell subset, CD4+ or CD8+ T cells, or bulk PBMC T cells (not recorded which). These receptors all come from a woman in her fifties or sixties in good health.

CDR3 residues: CASSLFGLKVNEQFF. The V gene is TRBV27, the J gene TRBJ2-1; TCRdb designates TRBD2, a call that cannot be tested without DNA. The CDR3 runs 15 residues. Germline assignment: CDR1 MNHEY and CDR2 SMNVEV (reference sequence).

V is TRBV29-1 and J is TRBJ2-7; TCRdb's D call of TRBD2 is untestable without DNA. CDR3 size: 14 residues. CDR1 and CDR2 (germline): SQVTM, ANQGSEA. CDR3 sequence reads: CSVRPGLGNGEQYF.

The rearrangement links TRBV12-3 or TRBV12-4 to TRBJ1-1; checking the TCRdb D call of TRBD1 is not possible without DNA. The CDR3 loop spans 16 amino acids. CDR3 sequence: CASSPKGGFGTTEAFF.

The chain uses TRBV11-2 and TRBJ2-7. Germline V lookup: CDR1 SGHAT, CDR2 FQNNGV. This CDR3 spans 12 amino acids. The CDR3 here is CASSFLSGEQYF. The full variable domain, with the rest looked up from reference TRBV11-2 and TRBJ2-7, is EAGVAQSPRYKIIEKRQSVAFWCNPISGHATLYWYQQILGQGPKLLIQFQNNGVVDDSQLPKDRFSAERLKGVDSTLKIQPAKLEDSAVYLCASSFLSGEQYFGPGTRLTVT.